The clone carrying this T cell receptor beta chain was observed a few times. This specimen comes from a study of response to subunit inactivated influenza vaccine. The CDR3 consists of 14 residues. CDR1 is DFQATT and CDR2 is SNEGSKA in the germline V gene (reference sequence). Trimming cost V 1 base and J 6 bases, with 12 bases left between them. TCRdb reanalysed the RT-PCR reads using MiXCR and keeps one entry per CDR3 protein. Here the sample spans about 540,000 distinct CDR3 sequences, approximately 22% being singletons. These data are also associated with another study on T cells expressing NK-cell markers. That paper states: In generating TCR beta cDNA, 5'RACE template switching with UMIs was used.

Here the sequenced sample was CD4+ T cells sorted from PBMCs, taken 12 days after vaccination. The sequence was obtained from a man in his fifties or sixties who received an inactivated influenza vaccine. The genes are TRBV20-1 and TRBJ1-4; the D is unclear. This CDR3 is CSARALGSDEKLFF. The CDR3 DNA reads as TGCAGTGCTAGAGCCCTCGGGTCGGATGAAAAACTGTTTTTT.